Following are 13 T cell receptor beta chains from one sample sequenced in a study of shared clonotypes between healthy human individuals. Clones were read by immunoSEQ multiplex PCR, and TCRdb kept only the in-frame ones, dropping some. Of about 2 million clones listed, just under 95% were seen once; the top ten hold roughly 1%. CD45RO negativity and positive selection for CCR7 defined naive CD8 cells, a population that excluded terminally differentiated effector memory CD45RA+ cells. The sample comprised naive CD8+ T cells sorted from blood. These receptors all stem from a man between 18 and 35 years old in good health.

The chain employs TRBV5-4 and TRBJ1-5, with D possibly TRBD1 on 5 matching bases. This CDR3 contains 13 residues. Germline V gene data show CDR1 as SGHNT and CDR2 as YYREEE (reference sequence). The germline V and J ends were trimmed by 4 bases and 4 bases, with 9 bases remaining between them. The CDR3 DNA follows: TGTGCCAGCAGCGTGGGGCTAAATCAGCCCCAGCATTTT. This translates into CASSVGLNQPQHF.

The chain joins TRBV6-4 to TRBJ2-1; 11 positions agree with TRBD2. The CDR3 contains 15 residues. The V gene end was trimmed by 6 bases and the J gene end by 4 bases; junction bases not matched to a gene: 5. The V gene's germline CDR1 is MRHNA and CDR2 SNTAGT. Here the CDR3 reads CASSPTSGGYNEQFF. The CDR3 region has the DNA TGTGCCAGCAGCCCCACTAGCGGGGGATACAATGAGCAGTTCTTC.

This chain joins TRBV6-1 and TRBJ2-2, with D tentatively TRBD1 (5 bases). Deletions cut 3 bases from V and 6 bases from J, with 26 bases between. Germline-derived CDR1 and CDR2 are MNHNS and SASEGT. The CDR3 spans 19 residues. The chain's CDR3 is CASSEEPDSPSPLSGELFF. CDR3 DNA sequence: TGTGCCAGCAGTGAGGAACCTGACAGCCCTTCACCTCTTTCCGGGGAGCTGTTTTTT.

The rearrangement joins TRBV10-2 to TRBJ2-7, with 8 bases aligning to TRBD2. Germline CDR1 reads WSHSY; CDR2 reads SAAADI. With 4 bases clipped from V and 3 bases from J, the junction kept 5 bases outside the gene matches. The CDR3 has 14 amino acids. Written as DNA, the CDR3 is TGCGCCAGCAGTGTGTCGGGACTAGGCTACGAGCAGTACTTC. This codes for CASSVSGLGYEQYF.

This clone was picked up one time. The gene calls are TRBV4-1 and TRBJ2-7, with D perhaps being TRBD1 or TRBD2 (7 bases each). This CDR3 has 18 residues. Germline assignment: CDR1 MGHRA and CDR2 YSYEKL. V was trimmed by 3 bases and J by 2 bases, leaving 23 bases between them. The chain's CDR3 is CASSQFILGGDSTYEQYF. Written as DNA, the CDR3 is TGCGCCAGCAGCCAGTTTATCTTGGGGGGGGACAGTACCTACGAGCAGTACTTC.

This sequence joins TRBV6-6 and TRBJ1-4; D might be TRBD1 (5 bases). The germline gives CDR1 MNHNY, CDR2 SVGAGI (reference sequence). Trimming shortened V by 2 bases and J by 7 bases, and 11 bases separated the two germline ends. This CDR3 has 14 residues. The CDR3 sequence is CASSYVGHLEKLFF. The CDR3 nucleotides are TGTGCCAGCAGTTACGTCGGACACCTTGAAAAACTGTTTTTT.

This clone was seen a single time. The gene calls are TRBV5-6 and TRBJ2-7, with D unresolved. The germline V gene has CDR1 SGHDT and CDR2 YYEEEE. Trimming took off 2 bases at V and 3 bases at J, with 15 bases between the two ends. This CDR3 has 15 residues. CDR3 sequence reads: CASSFEAHTVYEQYF. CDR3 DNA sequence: TGTGCCAGCAGCTTTGAGGCGCATACCGTCTACGAGCAGTACTTC.

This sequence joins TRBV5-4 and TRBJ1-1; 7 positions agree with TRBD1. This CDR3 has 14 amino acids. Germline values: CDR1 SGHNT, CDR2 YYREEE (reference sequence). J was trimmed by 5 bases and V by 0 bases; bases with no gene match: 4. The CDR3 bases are TGTGCCAGCAGCTTGGGACAGGGTGAGACTGAAGCTTTCTTT. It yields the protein CASSLGQGETEAFF. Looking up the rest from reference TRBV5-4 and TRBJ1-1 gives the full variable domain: ETGVTQSPTHLIKTRGQQVTLRCSSQSGHNTVSWYQQALGQGPQFIFQYYREEENGRGNFPPRFSGLQFPNYSSELNVNALELDDSALYLCASSLGQGETEAFFGQGTRLTVV.

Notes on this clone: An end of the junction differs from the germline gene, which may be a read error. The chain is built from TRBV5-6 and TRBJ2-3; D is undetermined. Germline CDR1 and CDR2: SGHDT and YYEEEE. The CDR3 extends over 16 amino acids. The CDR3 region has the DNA TGTGCCAGCTGCTTGAACTCCCATGGGGGCACAGATACGCAGTATTTT. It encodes CASCLNSHGGTDTQYF.

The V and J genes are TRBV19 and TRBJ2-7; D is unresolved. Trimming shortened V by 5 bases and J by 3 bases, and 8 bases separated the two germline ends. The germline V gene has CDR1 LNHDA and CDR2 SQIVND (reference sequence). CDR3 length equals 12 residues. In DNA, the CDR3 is TGTGCCAGTAGTGTGTCAGGCTACGAGCAGTACTTC. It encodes CASSVSGYEQYF. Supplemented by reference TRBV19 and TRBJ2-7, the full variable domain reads DGGITQSPKYLFRKEGQNVTLSCEQNLNHDAMYWYRQDPGQGLRLIYYSQIVNDFQKGDIAEGYSVSREKKESFPLTVTSAQKNPTAFYLCASSVSGYEQYFGPGTRLTVT.

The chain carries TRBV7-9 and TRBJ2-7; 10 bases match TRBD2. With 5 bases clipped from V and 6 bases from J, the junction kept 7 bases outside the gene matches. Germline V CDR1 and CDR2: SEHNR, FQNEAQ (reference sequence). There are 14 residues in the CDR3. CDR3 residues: CASSQGLALFEQYF. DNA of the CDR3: TGTGCCAGCAGCCAGGGACTAGCGCTTTTCGAGCAGTACTTC.

The CDR3: CASSGPGLASSYEQYF. In nucleotides, the CDR3 is TGTGCCAGCAGCGGCCCGGGACTGGCCTCTTCCTACGAGCAGTACTTC. The chain combines TRBV5-6 with TRBJ2-7; D possibly corresponds to TRBD2 (6 bases). Germline CDR1 SGHDT, CDR2 YYEEEE. The CDR3 contains 16 residues. V gave up 4 bases and J gave up 1 base, with 18 bases separating them.

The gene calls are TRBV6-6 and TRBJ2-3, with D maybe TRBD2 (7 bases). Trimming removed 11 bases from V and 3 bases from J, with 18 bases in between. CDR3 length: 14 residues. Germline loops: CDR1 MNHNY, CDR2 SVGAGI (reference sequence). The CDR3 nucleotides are TGTGCCTCTGGGGGGCGGGAGTGGACAGATACGCAGTATTTT. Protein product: CASGGREWTDTQYF.